What follows is one T cell receptor (beta chain) and its context. Per the original data handling: Estimated nucleated cell counts came from reference gene primer amplification. Repertoires were generated with immunoSEQ multiplex PCR, while TCRdb's copy carries only in-frame clones and drops some. V, J and clone size reflect that table, while D and trimming were determined from the DNA. The data hold roughly 300,000 clones, with around 90% observed a single time. This specimen belongs to a study of blood T cell repertoires in COVID-19. The wider study: There were acute and convalescent COVID-19 samples, and they came from the United States, Italy and Spain. T cells, B-cell-depleted T cells, or PBMCs provided the cDNA or gDNA that served as material.

Germline V gene data show CDR1 as SGHKS and CDR2 as YYEKEE (reference sequence). This CDR3 contains 16 residues. Trimming took 0 bases from V and 3 from J, leaving 16 bases between them. The rearrangement links TRBV5-5 to TRBJ2-7; maybe TRBD1 (5 bases). Sequenced input: peripheral blood. The sequence was collected from a man aged 18 to 29 with active or convalescent COVID-19. CDR3: CASSLGGGQANYEQYF. The CDR3 coding sequence is TGTGCCAGCAGCTTGGGGGGCGGCCAGGCAAACTACGAGCAGTACTTC.